This TCR beta chain was identified in a study of blood T cell repertoires in COVID-19. The wider study: From the United States, Italy and Spain came samples of acute and convalescent COVID-19. Sources were T cells, B-cell-depleted T cells, or PBMCs; the material itself was cDNA or gDNA.

Authors' data handling: Amplified reference gene primers provided the basis for estimating nucleated cell counts. TCRdb's copy holds only in-frame clones and misses some; the assay was immunoSEQ multiplex PCR. The DNA gave D and trimming, while V, J and clone size come from that table. The sample holds 70,000 to 90,000 clones; approximately 86% are singletons and the top ten take roughly 30%. Looked up from germline, CDR1 is KGHSH and CDR2 is LQKENI. This CDR3 contains 14 residues. Trimming cost V 1 base and J 5 bases; bases outside gene matches: 2. The receptor's source is a man aged 50 to 60 with acute or convalescent COVID-19. This chain connects TRBV18 to TRBJ2-5; 9 bases agree with TRBD1. Input material: peripheral blood. The CDR3 reads CASSPRDRVETQYF. CDR3 sequence (DNA): TGTGCCAGCTCACCACGGGACAGGGTCGAGACCCAGTACTTC.